This T cell receptor beta chain stems from a study of tumor-infiltrating lymphocytes in primary liver carcinoma. Study-level points and caveats: Tumor region pairs overlapped more than did tumor-adjacent and tumor-blood pairs. Tumors had a significantly higher top-250-clone fraction than blood (p = 0.039). Bulk unsorted material prevented CD4+ and CD8+ repertoire comparison.

J lost 4 bases, V lost 0 bases, and 5 bases had no gene match. Germline V gives CDR1 LGHNA, CDR2 YNFKEQ. The CDR3 consists of 16 residues. Extraction also yielded germline DNA, while blood RNA was obtained from unsorted whole blood. In regard to this clonotype: Its specificity is unknown.

From 500 ng of total RNA, TCR beta-specific cDNA was reverse-transcribed using a constant-region primer. The TCR beta library was amplified through three nested multiplex PCR rounds in a modified ARM-PCR procedure. Running 9 to 11 cycles apiece, the first two PCR rounds relied on TRBV1-TRBV30 forward primers together with a C-beta reverse primer. MiXCR, applied by TCRdb to the multiplex PCR reads, yields one record per CDR3 protein. Of some 200,000 distinct CDR3 sequences listed, 65% were seen once; the top ten hold approximately 6.5%. The chain uses TRBV4-2 and TRBJ2-1; 8 bases fit TRBD1. The sequencing sample was made of peripheral blood. The receptor was derived from an older woman with primary liver carcinoma and hepatitis B virus infection. CDR3 nucleotides: TGTGCCAGCAGCCAAGACTCAGGGGGCGCTTACAATGAGCAGTTCTTC. Translating it yields CASSQDSGGAYNEQFF.